The 27 T cell receptor beta chains below all came from one sample that was sequenced in a study of regulatory T cells in long-lasting Graves disease. Arm-PCR of CDR3 regions with iRepertoire HTBI primers generated TCR beta libraries. TCRdb fed the multiplex PCR reads into MiXCR, producing one record per CDR3 protein. The sample consists of about 620,000 distinct CDR3 sequences, about 16% of them appearing once. Time point specified: newly diagnosed GD, antithyroid drugs for less than 3 months. Generation of the TCR library employed RNA extracted from PBMCs. The same data also went into a second study, on T cells in Graves' hyperthyroidism and ophthalmopathy.

Specimen: peripheral blood mononuclear cells (PBMCs), collected at new diagnosis, from a patient treated with antithyroid drugs. These receptor sequences come from a woman aged 25 to 39 with Graves disease.

This clonotype was observed a handful of times. V is TRBV28 and J is TRBJ2-2, with D unresolved. Germline lookup yields CDR1 MDHEN and CDR2 SYDVKM. Trimming cost V 5 bases and J 6 bases, with 16 bases left between them. The CDR3 covers 15 residues. In DNA, the CDR3 is TGTGCCAGCAGTCTACCCCTAAGGTCCGCCGGGGAGCTGTTTTTT. Protein product: CASSLPLRSAGELFF.

This clonotype was seen only a few times. The chain links TRBV29-1 to TRBJ2-2; D is unclear. Trimming left V 4 bases short and J 5 bases short, with 14 bases between. This CDR3 spans 14 amino acids. CDR1 is SQVTM, CDR2 ANQGSEA, per germline. The chain's CDR3 is CSVAEHLRTGELFF. Written as DNA, the CDR3 is TGCAGCGTTGCTGAACATTTGAGGACCGGGGAGCTGTTTTTT.

The V gene is TRBV7-8, the J gene TRBJ2-1; 7 nucleotides line up with TRBD2. TRBJ2-5 explains the end of the DNA better; the J call may be wrong. The V gene's germline CDR1 is SGHVS and CDR2 FQNEAQ. CDR3 length equals 14 residues. The CDR3 sequence: CASSPGPGGETQYF. Here the CDR3 DNA reads TGTGCCAGCAGCCCAGGCCCGGGGGGAGAGACCCAGTACTTC.

This clonotype was picked up many times. The J gene is TRBJ1-5, the V gene TRBV28; tentatively, D is TRBD1 (5 bases). V was shortened by 6 bases and J by 0 bases, with 15 bases between the two germline ends. Germline V gene lookup returns CDR1 MDHEN and CDR2 SYDVKM. CDR3 length: 16 residues. The DNA for the CDR3 is TGTGCCAGCAGCTCGACAGAATCAAATAGCAATCAGCCCCAGCATTTT. It yields the protein CASSSTESNSNQPQHF.

The CDR3 loop reads CATSRARGSDTQYF. DNA for the CDR3: TGTGCCACCAGTAGGGCCCGCGGTTCAGATACGCAGTATTTT. This chain joins TRBV24-1 and TRBJ2-3, with D unresolved. Germline CDR1 reads KGHDR; CDR2 reads SFDVKD. V was clipped by 6 bases and J by 4 bases, with 13 bases between them. This CDR3 contains 14 residues.

CDR3 coding DNA: TGTGCCAGCAGTCCAGGGGGCTTGGGTCAGCCCCAGCATTTT. It encodes CASSPGGLGQPQHF. This chain joins TRBV6-1 and TRBJ1-5; TRBD1 aligns across 8 bases. Germline V gene lookup returns CDR1 MNHNS and CDR2 SASEGT. The CDR3 runs 14 residues. The ends lost 5 bases at V and 6 bases at J; junction bases unmatched: 6.

The chain employs TRBV30 and TRBJ2-7, with no clear D. The CDR3 consists of 10 residues. With 2 bases removed from V and 6 bases from J, the gap between germline ends came to 5 bases. The germline V gene has CDR1 GTSNPN and CDR2 SVGIG (reference sequence). CDR3 nucleotides: TGTGCCTGGAGTTACGGCGAGCAGTACTTC. Protein sequence: CAWSYGEQYF.

In this sample, this clonotype turned up a few times. This chain connects TRBV12-3 or TRBV12-4 to TRBJ2-7, with TRBD1 matching 12 bases. The CDR3 is made up of 16 amino acids. V gave up 2 bases and J gave up 3 bases; unmatched junction bases: 5. CDR3 region: CASSLRGTGGRYEQYF. Here the CDR3 DNA reads TGTGCCAGCAGTTTACGGGGGACAGGGGGCCGCTACGAGCAGTACTTC.

This clonotype was recorded at least ten times. The V gene is TRBV11-3, the J gene TRBJ2-5; D might be TRBD1 (6 bases). The germline gives CDR1 SGHNT, CDR2 YENEEA. V lost 4 bases, J lost 0 bases, and 9 bases lay in between. The CDR3 is made up of 14 amino acids. The CDR3 sequence is CASSYDRYQETQYF. The DNA of the CDR3 is TGTGCCAGCAGCTATGACAGGTACCAAGAGACCCAGTACTTC.

This clonotype was recorded a few times. The chain couples TRBV3-1 to TRBJ2-3; a possible D gene is TRBD2 (6 bases). V was cut by 3 bases and J by 1 base, with 8 bases left in between. Germline CDR1 is LGHDT and CDR2 is YNNKEL (reference sequence). This CDR3 is 14 amino acids long. This CDR3 is CASSHGGGTDTQYF. CDR3 coding DNA: TGTGCCAGCAGCCACGGAGGGGGCACAGATACGCAGTATTTT.

In this sample, this clonotype turned up many times. V usage is TRBV7-2 and J usage is TRBJ2-7; possibly TRBD1 for D (5 bases). CDR3 size: 13 residues. Germline V gene data show CDR1 as SGHTA and CDR2 as FQGNSA. The ends were cut back, 5 bases at V and 7 bases at J, with 15 bases in the middle. CDR3 region: CASSPRVPIEQYF. CDR3 DNA sequence: TGTGCCAGCAGCCCCAGGGTCCCCATTGAGCAGTACTTC.

The chain couples TRBV6-1 to TRBJ2-7; D gene ambiguous. CDR3 length equals 15 residues. Trimming took 7 bases from V and 0 from J, leaving 16 bases between them. CDR1 is MNHNS and CDR2 is SASEGT in the germline V gene. The CDR3: CASILASASSYEQYF. Here the CDR3 DNA reads TGTGCCAGCATATTGGCGAGCGCGAGCTCCTACGAGCAGTACTTC.

This clonotype was picked up a small number of times. The gene calls are TRBV6-2 or TRBV6-3 and TRBJ2-3; TRBD2 matches at 12 bases. Germline loops: CDR1 MNHEY, CDR2 SVGEGT. The CDR3 runs 16 residues. J was trimmed by 6 bases and V by 5 bases; bases with no gene match: 9. CDR3 sequence reads: CASSRKTGTSGDTQYF. In nucleotides, the CDR3 is TGTGCCAGCAGTCGAAAGACCGGGACTAGCGGGGATACGCAGTATTTT.

V gene TRBV6-5 combines with J gene TRBJ1-6, with D tentatively TRBD1 (6 bases). Looked up from germline, CDR1 is MNHEY and CDR2 is SVGAGI. There are 16 residues in the CDR3. Trimming cost V 0 bases and J 7 bases, with 13 bases left between them. The CDR3: CASSYSGGPVNSPLHF. DNA for the CDR3: TGTGCCAGCAGTTACTCCGGGGGGCCGGTAAATTCACCCCTCCACTTT.

This clonotype was recorded a few times. The chain combines TRBV4-1 with TRBJ1-1, with 8 positions matching TRBD1. Trimming cost V 1 base and J 4 bases; bases outside gene matches: 14. The CDR3 extends over 18 amino acids. The germline V gene encodes CDR1 MGHRA and CDR2 YSYEKL. CDR3 residues: CASSQVGLSGGRSTEAFF. CDR3 DNA sequence: TGCGCCAGCAGCCAAGTCGGGCTTTCAGGGGGCCGGAGCACTGAAGCTTTCTTT.

This chain joins TRBV13 and TRBJ1-1; D uncertain. CDR1 is PRHDT and CDR2 is FYEKMQ in the germline V gene (reference sequence). CDR3 length equals 13 residues. V lost 0 bases and J lost 4, with 6 bases in between. Here the CDR3 reads CASSLGFGTEAFF. CDR3 in DNA: TGTGCCAGCAGCTTAGGGTTTGGCACTGAAGCTTTCTTT.

This clonotype was observed many times. The V and J genes are TRBV6-1 and TRBJ1-2; 7 bases line up with TRBD1. The CDR3 sequence is 13 residues long. CDR1 and CDR2 from the germline V gene are MNHNS and SASEGT. J gave up 5 bases and V 6 bases, and 6 bases lay outside the gene matches. This CDR3 reads CASRQGIGYGYTF. In nucleotides, the CDR3 is TGTGCCAGCAGACAGGGGATAGGGTATGGCTACACCTTC.

This clonotype was seen repeatedly, ten times or more. The chain carries TRBV14 and TRBJ2-1; no clear D. The V and J ends lost 4 bases and 9 bases respectively, with 7 bases between them. Germline CDR1 reads SGHDN; CDR2 reads FVKESK. CDR3 length: 11 residues. The CDR3 sequence: CASSLSREQFF. The CDR3 region has the DNA TGTGCCAGCAGCCTTAGTCGTGAGCAGTTCTTC.

In this sample, this clonotype turned up a few times. This rearrangement joins TRBV19 to TRBJ2-2, with TRBD1 matching over 8 bases. Germline CDR1 LNHDA, CDR2 SQIVND (reference sequence). The length of the CDR3 is 13 residues. The V segment lost 11 bases and the J segment 0 bases; nucleotides outside the gene matches: 2. The CDR3 region has the DNA TGTGCCGGGGGACAGGCGAACACCGGGGAGCTGTTTTTT. Translating it yields CAGGQANTGELFF.

This clonotype was found many times. The chain uses TRBV30 and TRBJ1-5; maybe TRBD1 (5 bases). CDR1 is GTSNPN, CDR2 SVGIG, per germline (reference sequence). The CDR3 is 14 residues long. The V end lost 1 base, the J end lost 3 bases, and 10 bases lay between the germline ends. The CDR3, as DNA: TGTGCCTGGAGTGGGGTAGGGGCCAATCAGCCCCAGCATTTT. Translated, it gives CAWSGVGANQPQHF.

This clonotype was counted many times. Here the CDR3 DNA reads TGTGCCAGCAGAATAACAGTCTCCGGGACCCAGTACTTC. Its translation is CASRITVSGTQYF. The V gene is TRBV28, the J gene TRBJ2-5; D gene uncertain. The CDR3 extends over 13 amino acids. V was shortened by 6 bases and J by 7 bases, with 15 bases between the two germline ends. CDR1 is MDHEN, CDR2 SYDVKM, per germline.

This chain joins TRBV15 and TRBJ2-7; D is tentatively TRBD1 or TRBD2 (5 bases each). The germline V gene encodes CDR1 LNHNV and CDR2 YYDKDF (reference sequence). Trimming removed 1 base at V and 0 bases at J, with 13 bases between. The CDR3 is 16 amino acids. The CDR3 sequence: CATSRARDPSSYEQYF. The CDR3 DNA reads as TGTGCCACCAGCAGAGCGAGGGACCCTAGCTCCTACGAGCAGTACTTC.

This clonotype came up a few times. J is TRBJ1-3 and V is TRBV29-1, with a tentative D call TRBD1 (5 bases). CDR3 length: 13 residues. V lost 2 bases and J lost 8, with 13 bases in between. Germline-derived CDR1 and CDR2 are SQVTM and ANQGSEA. The CDR3 protein is CSVELGVVDTIYF. The CDR3 bases are TGCAGCGTTGAACTGGGGGTTGTAGACACCATATATTTT.

The CDR3 protein is CASSQTGNRFVFPRNTIYF. For the CDR3, the DNA is TGTGCCAGCAGCCAAACAGGGAACCGATTCGTCTTCCCCCGAAACACCATATATTTT. The J gene is TRBJ1-3, the V gene TRBV5-5, with D possibly TRBD1 on 6 matching bases. V dropped 4 bases and J dropped 5 bases, with 28 bases sitting between them. Germline V gene data show CDR1 as SGHKS and CDR2 as YYEKEE (reference sequence). This CDR3 contains 19 residues.

This clonotype was counted only a few times. CDR3 residues: CASSPPILAVYNEQFF. Here the CDR3 DNA reads TGTGCCAGCTCACCACCGATCCTAGCGGTATACAATGAGCAGTTCTTC. This chain uses TRBV18 with TRBJ2-1, with 7 bases fitting TRBD2. The germline CDR1 and CDR2 sequences are KGHSH and LQKENI. V gave up 0 bases and J gave up 4 bases; unmatched junction bases: 6. CDR3 length equals 16 residues.

This clonotype came up many times. This chain links TRBV3-1 with TRBJ2-5; no firm D call. Germline CDR1 reads LGHDT; CDR2 reads YNNKEL (reference sequence). The germline V and J ends were trimmed by 6 bases and 5 bases, with 7 bases remaining between them. This CDR3 region has 11 residues. CDR3 DNA: TGTGCCAGCAGACAGTGGGAGACCCAGTACTTC. This gives the protein CASRQWETQYF.

This clonotype was found many times. The chain carries TRBV6-5 and TRBJ2-5; D is perhaps TRBD1 or TRBD2 (5 bases each). Germline-derived CDR1 and CDR2 are MNHEY and SVGAGI. V was shortened by 2 bases and J by 0 bases, with 16 bases between the two germline ends. The CDR3 sequence is 17 residues long. The CDR3 nucleotides read TGTGCCAGCAGTTACACCCTCTCGTGGGGACACCAAGAGACCCAGTACTTC. Its protein is CASSYTLSWGHQETQYF.